A selection of T cell receptor beta chains follows, all from one sample in a study of blood T cell repertoires in COVID-19. The data were produced by immunoSEQ multiplex PCR, yet TCRdb's version contains in-frame clones alone and is incomplete. The sample records approximately 280,000 clones, around 92% being singletons. Material for sequencing was PBMCs or T cells enriched from blood (not recorded which). These receptors all come from a woman aged 55-69 years who had recovered from COVID-19. The CDR3 runs from the conserved cysteine through the conserved F or W.

v_call | cdr3_aa
TRBV5-1 | CASSLGGDRYNYEQYF
TRBV5-4 | CASSSPTGEANYGYTF
TRBV6-5 | CASSLALRRTEQFF
TRBV25-1 | CASTRQGAGVNTEAFF
TRBV5-4 | CASSTSGTGSSGELFF
TRBV5-1 | CASSSPGGVMNTEAFF
TRBV19 | CASSTLDRSNQPQHF
TRBV7-2 | CASSLAQGAKTQYF
TRBV3-1/TRBV3-2 | CASPRVAGYYEQYF
TRBV11-1 | CASSLSPDGQVYGYTF
TRBV9 | CASSVGLAGSPNPNEQFF
TRBV19 | CASSMDTSGIGNTIYF
TRBV3-1/TRBV3-2 | CATRTGQSTEAFF
TRBV12-3/TRBV12-4 | CASSPYLNEAFF
TRBV2 | CASSGTGNQPQHF
TRBV7-9 | CASSLGANTGELFF